The clone carrying this TCR beta chain was counted many times. TCRdb reanalyzed the PCR reads via MiXCR. The data contain 70,000 or so clones, 11% to 15% of them singletons. This sample was included in a study of metastatic and nonmetastatic thyroid tumors. About the study: A comparison of repertoires was made across blood and tumor or nodule tissue from malignant and benign thyroid patients.

Patients were all untreated before their thyroid surgery. CDR1 and CDR2 from the germline V gene are MDHEN and SYDVKM. V was clipped by 5 bases and J by 5 bases, with 12 bases between them. The CDR3 covers 13 residues. Sample: blood. This clonotype was sampled from a male donor with papillary thyroid cancer or a benign thyroid nodule (not recorded which). Some clones in this sample may be carry-over from other donors' samples. The chain couples TRBV28 to TRBJ2-5; no firm D call. The CDR3 is CASSVSGVETQYF. DNA for the CDR3: TGTGCCAGCAGTGTCTCTGGGGTTGAGACCCAGTACTTC.